Following are 25 T cell receptor beta chains from one sample sequenced in a study of CXCR3-negative and CXCR3-positive naive CD8 T cells (dated by TCRdb to 2018 to 2020). Summary of the overall study and its limitations: TRB CDR3s from CXCR3-positive naive cells showed higher hydrophobicity (lower Kidera factor 4), lower energy, and higher strength and volume indices than CXCR3-negative naive cells.

TCRdb lists the instrument as NextSeq 550. The Human TCR Profiling Kit (MiLaboratory) was used to make UMI-labeled 5' RACE TRB cDNA libraries. Each entry corresponds to one CDR3 protein sequence from reads that TCRdb reprocessed, and DNA is not given. This sample's table lists roughly 93,000 distinct CDR3 sequences. The top ten hold 0.9% to 1.2% of the sample. The antigens for these receptors are not known. The source material was naive CXCR3+ CD8+ T cells from blood. Sample cell subset or site, as interpreted from the label and publication: CD45RO-CCR7+CD27+CD95- naive CD8+ T cells expressing CXCR3 (TNR3+). These receptors were taken from a human donor in good health. Some clones in this sample may be carry-over from other donors' samples.

The rearrangement links TRBV28 to TRBJ2-7; TCRdb's D gene call, TRBD1, goes unchecked for lack of DNA. This CDR3 is 16 amino acids long. CDR1 is MDHEN and CDR2 is SYDVKM in the germline V gene. CDR3: CASSPLTGSDSYEQYF.

The chain has TRBV7-9 and TRBJ1-1; the D gene TCRdb calls, TRBD1, cannot be checked with no DNA. The CDR3 runs to 16 residues. The germline CDR1 and CDR2 sequences are SEHNR and FQNEAQ (reference sequence). The CDR3 spells CASSPPTGGLDTEAFF. Full variable domain (outside the CDR3, taken from reference TRBV7-9 and TRBJ1-1): DTGVSQNPRHKITKRGQNVTFRCDPISEHNRLYWYRQTLGQGPEFLTYFQNEAQLEKSRLLSDRFSAERPKGSFSTLEIQRTEQGDSAMYLCASSPPTGGLDTEAFFGQGTRLTVV.

The chain recombines TRBV7-8 with TRBJ2-4; TCRdb returns TRBD2, unconfirmable since there is no DNA. This CDR3 region has 20 residues. The germline CDR1 and CDR2 sequences are SGHVS and FQNEAQ. CDR3 protein: CASSLDAGTSGAVAKNIQYF.

The J gene is TRBJ2-7, the V gene TRBV3-1. The CDR3 is made up of 15 amino acids. Germline V gene data show CDR1 as LGHDT and CDR2 as YNNKEL (reference sequence). The CDR3 sequence: CASSQEVSSTYEQYF.

The V gene is TRBV7-9, the J gene TRBJ2-1; the TCRdb D gene call, TRBD1, has no DNA to confirm it. The CDR3 is made up of 14 amino acids. The V gene's germline CDR1 is SEHNR and CDR2 FQNEAQ (reference sequence). This CDR3 reads CASSRVWTCYEQFF.

This chain joins TRBV6-2 or TRBV6-3 and TRBJ2-1; the TCRdb D gene call, TRBD1, has no DNA to confirm it. The CDR3 consists of 13 residues. Germline V gene data show CDR1 as MNHEY and CDR2 as SVGEGT. This CDR3 is CASSYWGGNEQFF.

The genes are TRBV7-9 and TRBJ1-2. CDR1 SEHNR and CDR2 FQNEAQ come from the germline V gene (reference sequence). This CDR3 is built from 14 residues. CDR3 amino acids: CASSFDSLGDGYTF. Complete variable domain (other parts from reference TRBV7-9 and TRBJ1-2): DTGVSQNPRHKITKRGQNVTFRCDPISEHNRLYWYRQTLGQGPEFLTYFQNEAQLEKSRLLSDRFSAERPKGSFSTLEIQRTEQGDSAMYLCASSFDSLGDGYTFGSGTRLTVV.

The chain combines TRBV18 with TRBJ2-3; TCRdb selects TRBD2, and the lack of DNA leaves this call unchecked. Germline V CDR1 and CDR2: KGHSH, LQKENI. CDR3 length: 12 residues. CDR3 residues: CASSPAGDTQYF.

The chain couples TRBV4-2 to TRBJ2-7; without DNA, the TCRdb call of TRBD2 cannot be checked. The CDR3 length is 15 residues. Germline V gene lookup returns CDR1 LGHNA and CDR2 YNFKEQ. CDR3: CASSQEWTEGYEQYF.

The genes are TRBV7-8 and TRBJ2-7. Per germline, CDR1 SGHVS and CDR2 FQNEAQ. There are 13 residues in the CDR3. This CDR3 is CASSLDTNYEQYF.

The chain links TRBV14 to TRBJ2-5; lacking DNA, the TRBD2 call made by TCRdb goes unchecked. The CDR3 is made up of 15 amino acids. CDR1 and CDR2 (germline): SGHDN, FVKESK. CDR3: CASSQDRDLQETQYF.

The V and J genes are TRBV12-3 or TRBV12-4 and TRBJ2-1; TCRdb proposes TRBD1, but this gene call is untestable without DNA. The CDR3 loop spans 17 amino acids. The CDR3 is CASSLAIGTGLDNEQFF.

The chain uses TRBV28 and TRBJ2-5; TCRdb gives TRBD1 as the D gene, but with no DNA this cannot be confirmed. The germline gives CDR1 MDHEN, CDR2 SYDVKM. The CDR3 is made up of 14 amino acids. The CDR3 region is CASSYTGISETQYF.

CDR3 residues: CASSYRASGSSYNEQFF. The rearrangement uses TRBV6-2 or TRBV6-3 and TRBJ2-1; checking the TCRdb D call of TRBD2 is not possible without DNA. Germline CDR1 and CDR2: MNHEY and SVGEGT. CDR3 length: 17 amino acids.

The chain carries TRBV6-6 and TRBJ1-1. The CDR3 length is 13 residues. In germline, CDR1 is MNHNY, CDR2 SVGAGI (reference sequence). CDR3 in amino acids: CASSYSANTEAFF.

The chain joins TRBV7-6 to TRBJ2-5. The CDR3 consists of 15 residues. Germline CDR1 and CDR2: SGHVS and FNYEAQ. CDR3 region: CASSLGAFYQETQYF.

This rearrangement joins TRBV29-1 to TRBJ2-7; the D gene TCRdb calls, TRBD1, cannot be checked with no DNA. CDR3 length: 13 amino acids. Germline V gene sequence: CDR1 SQVTM, CDR2 ANQGSEA. This CDR3 reads CSTSGGGDYEQYF.

This chain uses TRBV29-1 with TRBJ1-1; the D call of TRBD1 rests on TCRdb alone, since no DNA is present to check it. Germline V gene lookup returns CDR1 SQVTM and CDR2 ANQGSEA. The CDR3 totals 12 residues. This CDR3 reads CSVEGTGGEAFF. Full variable domain (rest looked up from reference TRBV29-1 and TRBJ1-1): SAVISQKPSRDICQRGTSLTIQCQVDSQVTMMFWYRQQPGQSLTLIATANQGSEATYESGFVIDKFPISRPNLTFSTLTVSNMSPEDSSIYLCSVEGTGGEAFFGQGTRLTVV.

The chain uses TRBV7-9 and TRBJ2-3. This CDR3 is 16 amino acids long. CDR1 and CDR2 from the germline V gene are SEHNR and FQNEAQ (reference sequence). The CDR3 is CASSLVAGMDTDTQYF.

The chain carries TRBV29-1 and TRBJ2-1; TCRdb gives TRBD1 as the D gene, but with no DNA this cannot be confirmed. The germline V gene has CDR1 SQVTM and CDR2 ANQGSEA. This CDR3 has 15 residues. Here the CDR3 reads CSVLSGQGLFNEQFF.

This sequence joins TRBV20-1 and TRBJ1-1. From germline, CDR1 is DFQATT and CDR2 SNEGSKA (reference sequence). The CDR3 covers 12 residues. CDR3 loop: CSVREGDTEAFF.

The chain joins TRBV5-6 to TRBJ1-2; the D call of TRBD1 rests on TCRdb alone, since no DNA is present to check it. The CDR3 has 15 amino acids. Germline CDR1 is SGHDT and CDR2 is YYEEEE. CDR3 sequence reads: CASSSPGTPEGGYTF.

This chain links TRBV7-9 with TRBJ1-1. Germline assignment: CDR1 SEHNR and CDR2 FQNEAQ (reference sequence). The CDR3 spans 12 residues. CDR3 sequence: CASSLGIAEAFF.

The CDR3 loop is CASSYVPGSSGEADTQYF. This chain joins TRBV6-5 and TRBJ2-3; without DNA, the TCRdb call of TRBD2 cannot be checked. Germline V gene sequence: CDR1 MNHEY, CDR2 SVGAGI. The CDR3 has 18 residues.

The genes are TRBV29-1 and TRBJ2-7; TCRdb gives TRBD2 as the D gene, but with no DNA this cannot be confirmed. The CDR3 is 14 amino acids. Germline values: CDR1 SQVTM, CDR2 ANQGSEA. This CDR3 is CSVETSGGGYEQYF.